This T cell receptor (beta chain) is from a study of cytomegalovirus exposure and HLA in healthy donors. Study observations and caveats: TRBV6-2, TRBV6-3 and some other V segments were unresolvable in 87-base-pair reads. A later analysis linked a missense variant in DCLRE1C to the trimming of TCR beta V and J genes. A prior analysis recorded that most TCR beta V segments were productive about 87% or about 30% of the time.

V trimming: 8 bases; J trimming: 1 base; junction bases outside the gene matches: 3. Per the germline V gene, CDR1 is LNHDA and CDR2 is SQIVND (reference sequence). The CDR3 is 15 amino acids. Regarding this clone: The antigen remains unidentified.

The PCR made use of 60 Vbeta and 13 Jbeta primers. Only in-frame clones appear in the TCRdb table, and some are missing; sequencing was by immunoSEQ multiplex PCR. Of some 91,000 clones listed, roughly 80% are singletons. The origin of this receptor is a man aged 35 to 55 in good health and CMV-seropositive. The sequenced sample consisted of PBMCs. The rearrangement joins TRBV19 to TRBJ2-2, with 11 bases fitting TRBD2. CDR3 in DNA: TGTGCCAGTCGGGGGACTAGCGGGAACACCGGGGAGCTGTTTTTT. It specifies CASRGTSGNTGELFF.